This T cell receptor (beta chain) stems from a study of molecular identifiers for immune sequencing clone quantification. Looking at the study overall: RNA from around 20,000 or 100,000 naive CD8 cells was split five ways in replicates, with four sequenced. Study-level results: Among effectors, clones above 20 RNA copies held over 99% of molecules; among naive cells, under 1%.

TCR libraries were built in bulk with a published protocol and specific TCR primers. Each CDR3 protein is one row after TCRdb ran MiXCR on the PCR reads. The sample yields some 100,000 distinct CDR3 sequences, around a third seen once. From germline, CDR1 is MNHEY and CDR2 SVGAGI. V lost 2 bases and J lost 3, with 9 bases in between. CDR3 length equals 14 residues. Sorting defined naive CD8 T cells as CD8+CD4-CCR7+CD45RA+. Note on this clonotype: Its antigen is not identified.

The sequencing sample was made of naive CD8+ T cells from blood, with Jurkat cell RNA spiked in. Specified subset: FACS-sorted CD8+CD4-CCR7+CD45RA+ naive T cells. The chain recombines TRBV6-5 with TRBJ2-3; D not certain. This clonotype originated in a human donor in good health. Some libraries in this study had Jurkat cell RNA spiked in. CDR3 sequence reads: CASSYTMGTDTQYF. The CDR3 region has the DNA TGTGCCAGCAGTTACACGATGGGGACAGATACGCAGTATTTT.